Sequencing of this TCR beta chain was carried out in a study of blood T cell repertoires in COVID-19. About the study: Italy, Spain and the United States were the sources of the convalescent and acute COVID-19 samples. Nucleic acid was either cDNA or gDNA, and it came from T cells, B-cell-depleted T cells, or PBMCs.

As originally analysed: How many nucleated cells were present was estimated from reference gene primer amplification. Measured with immunoSEQ multiplex PCR; TCRdb has only the in-frame clones, and not every one. V, J and clone size were drawn from that table, and D and trimming were deduced from the DNA. This sample yields about 25,000 clones, of which around 82% are seen a single time; about 1.7% belongs to the top ten. V trimming: 5 bases; J trimming: 7 bases; junction bases outside the gene matches: 7. The germline CDR1 and CDR2 sequences are SQVTM and ANQGSEA. The CDR3 totals 13 residues. The chain recombines TRBV29-1 with TRBJ2-3; 9 nucleotides align to TRBD2. Sequenced material: peripheral blood. This TCR was recovered from a man older than 75 with active or convalescent COVID-19. The CDR3 DNA sequence: TGCAGCGTTTTAGCGGGAGCATCGTATACGCAGTATTTT. It is translated as CSVLAGASYTQYF.